Here is one T cell receptor (beta chain) with its context. Its antigen remains unidentified. The data derive from a study of identical twins. General study points: Within cord blood, abundant beta clonotypes carried fewer insertions, but memory repertoires showed no such trend. Findings depended on cross-sectional statistics rather than tracking the same donors.

A universal primer site was added by template switching, and unique molecular identifiers were carried by the cDNA. Using its own MiXCR run on the 5' RACE reads, TCRdb lists one record per CDR3 protein. The top ten clones hold under 0.35% of a sample with 1.5 million to 2 million distinct CDR3 sequences, less than 35% of them seen once. V was clipped by 3 bases and J by 6 bases, with 15 bases between them. The CDR3 extends over 14 amino acids. Healthy Caucasians made up all donors. Sequencing was performed on cord blood. The clonotype comes from a newborn girl in good health. This chain connects TRBV12-3 or TRBV12-4 to TRBJ2-7; possible D gene TRBD2, 5 bases. The CDR3 is CASSFASRAAEQYF. CDR3 in DNA: TGTGCCAGCAGTTTTGCTAGCCGGGCGGCCGAGCAGTACTTC.